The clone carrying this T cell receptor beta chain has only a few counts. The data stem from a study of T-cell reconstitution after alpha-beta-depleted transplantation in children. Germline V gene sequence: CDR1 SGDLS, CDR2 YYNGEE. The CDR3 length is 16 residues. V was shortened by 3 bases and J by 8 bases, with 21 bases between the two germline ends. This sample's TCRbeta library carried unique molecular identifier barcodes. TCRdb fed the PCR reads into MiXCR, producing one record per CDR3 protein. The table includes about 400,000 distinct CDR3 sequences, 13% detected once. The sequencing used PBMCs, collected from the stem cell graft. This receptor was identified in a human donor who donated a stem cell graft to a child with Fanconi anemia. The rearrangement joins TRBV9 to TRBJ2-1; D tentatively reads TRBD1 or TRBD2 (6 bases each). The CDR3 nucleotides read TGTGCCAGCAGCGAGGGACAAGCCCGTCCGGGGGATGAGCAGTTCTTC. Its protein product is CASSEGQARPGDEQFF.